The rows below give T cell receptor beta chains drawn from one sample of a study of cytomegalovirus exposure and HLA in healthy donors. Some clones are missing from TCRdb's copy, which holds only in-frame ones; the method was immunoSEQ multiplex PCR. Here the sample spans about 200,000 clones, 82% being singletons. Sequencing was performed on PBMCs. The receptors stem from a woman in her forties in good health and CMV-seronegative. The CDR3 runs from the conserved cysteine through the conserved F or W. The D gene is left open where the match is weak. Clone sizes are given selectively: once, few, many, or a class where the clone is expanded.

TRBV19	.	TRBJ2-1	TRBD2	CASRGGVNYNEQFF
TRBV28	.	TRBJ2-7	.	CASTIPGGLIYEQYF
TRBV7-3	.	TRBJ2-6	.	CASSLVAPSPGANVLTF
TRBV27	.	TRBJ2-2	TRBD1	CASRMGQGTTGELFF
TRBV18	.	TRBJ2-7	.	CASSPNHGQASYEQYF
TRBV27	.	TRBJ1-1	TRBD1	CASSSLQGVDTEAFF
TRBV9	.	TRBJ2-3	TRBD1	CASSARQGAMTDTQYF
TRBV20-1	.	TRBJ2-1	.	CSAVTYNEQFF
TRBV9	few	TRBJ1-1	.	CASSSLGGGREAFF
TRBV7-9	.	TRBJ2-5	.	CASSSTTAREKYF
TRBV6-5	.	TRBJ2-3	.	CASSPQGTDTQYF
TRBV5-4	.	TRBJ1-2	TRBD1	CASSYDRGLSYGYTF
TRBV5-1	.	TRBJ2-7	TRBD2	CASSLTIAGGAEQYF
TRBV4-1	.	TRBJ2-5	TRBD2	CASSQVGVSGRTLRETQYF
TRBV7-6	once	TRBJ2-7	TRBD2	CASSLALAGDYEQYF
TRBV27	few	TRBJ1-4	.	CASSLSSSARRPNEKLFF
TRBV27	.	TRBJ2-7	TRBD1	CASSFGAGGYEQYF
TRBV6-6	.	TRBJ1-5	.	CASSRGRNQPQHF
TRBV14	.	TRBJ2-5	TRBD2	CASSQGTSGRAGETQYF
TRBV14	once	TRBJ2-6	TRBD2	CASSQYRGWDYSGANVLTF
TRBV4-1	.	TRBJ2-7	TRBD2	CASSQDLGSGRYEQYF
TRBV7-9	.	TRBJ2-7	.	CASSSGTLSYEQYF
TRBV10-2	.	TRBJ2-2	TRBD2	CASTPTGGTGELFF
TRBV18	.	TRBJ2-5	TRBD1	CASSPGTGGSETQYF
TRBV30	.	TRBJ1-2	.	CAWSVRYSHTF
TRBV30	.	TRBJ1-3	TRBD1	CAWTDRVGNTIYF
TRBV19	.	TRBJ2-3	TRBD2	CASTTSGRSTDTQYF
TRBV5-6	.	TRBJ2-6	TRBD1	CASSLVGTGLSGANVLTF
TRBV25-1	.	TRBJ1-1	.	CASRDSHITEAFF
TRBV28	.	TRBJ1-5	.	CASSHLPRSGNQPQHF
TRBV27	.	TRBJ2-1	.	CASSSRTDHEQFF